The 9 T cell receptor beta chains given below trace back to one sample, sequenced in a study of Ad26.COV2.S vaccination and SARS-CoV-2 variants. Using immunoSEQ multiplex PCR, the repertoire was profiled, and TCRdb retains in-frame clones only, with some absent. The profile shows 250,000 or so clones, roughly 87% of them singletons. The treatment: about 20 received Ad26.COV2.S at low or high dose, single or two shots; several received placebo; per-sample allocation not given. It was on day 63 after the first vaccine or placebo injection that samples were taken. Sample: peripheral blood, taken in a trial of Ad26.COV2.S vaccine versus placebo. The origin of the receptors is a person between 18 and 60 years old who received the Ad26.COV2.S COVID-19 vaccine or a placebo.

The chain links TRBV30 to TRBJ2-3; TRBD2 aligns across 9 bases. Looked up from germline, CDR1 is GTSNPN and CDR2 is SVGIG (reference sequence). V was pared by 1 base and J by 2 bases, with 4 bases of the junction left unmatched. The CDR3 sequence is 15 residues long. This CDR3 reads CAWSGLAEYTDTQYF. The DNA of the CDR3 is TGTGCCTGGAGTGGACTAGCGGAGTACACAGATACGCAGTATTTT.

The J gene is TRBJ1-5, the V gene TRBV30; 7 bases fit TRBD1. This CDR3 has 15 amino acids. V shed 3 bases and J 4 bases; nucleotides not matched to a gene: 9. Per germline, CDR1 GTSNPN and CDR2 SVGIG (reference sequence). CDR3 DNA: TGTGCCTGGAGCCTCAGTGGCAGGGGGAATCAGCCCCAGCATTTT. It specifies CAWSLSGRGNQPQHF.

The chain is built from TRBV7-6 and TRBJ2-7; 8 positions agree with TRBD1. The CDR3 sequence is 14 residues long. Unmatched junction bases numbered 8, after V lost 5 bases and J lost 5 bases. CDR1 and CDR2 (germline): SGHVS, FNYEAQ. The CDR3 here is CASSDWTGTHEQYF. The CDR3 coding sequence is TGTGCCAGCAGCGATTGGACAGGGACCCACGAGCAGTACTTC.

V usage is TRBV18 and J usage is TRBJ2-2; possible D gene TRBD1, 5 bases. The germline V gene has CDR1 KGHSH and CDR2 LQKENI. V was cut by 4 bases and J by 4 bases, with 10 bases left in between. This CDR3 region has 14 residues. The CDR3: CASSLGDSTGELFF. CDR3 bases: TGTGCCAGCTCACTCGGAGACAGCACCGGGGAGCTGTTTTTT.

The V gene is TRBV23-1, the J gene TRBJ1-2, with a weak D call TRBD1 (5 bases). TRBV23-1 is an open reading frame, and its role is uncertain. CDR3 length: 12 residues. The ends were cut back, 4 bases at V and 3 bases at J, with 6 bases in the middle. CDR3 sequence (DNA): TGCGCCAGCAGTCTAGGGGACTATGGCTACACCTTC. Translating it yields CASSLGDYGYTF.

This clone was picked up one time. The chain links TRBV4-3 to TRBJ2-7; D not certain. The CDR3 has 13 residues. From germline, CDR1 is LGHNA and CDR2 YSLEER. Trimming pared 0 bases from V and 6 bases from J, leaving 9 bases between. The CDR3 nucleotides are TGCGCCAGCAGCCAAGATCGGTGGGGCGAGCAGTACTTC. Translating it yields CASSQDRWGEQYF.

This chain's CDR3 is CASSILDTGNTIYF. DNA for the CDR3: TGTGCCAGTAGTATTCTTGACACTGGAAACACCATATATTTT. The chain links TRBV19 to TRBJ1-3; D gene ambiguous. V was trimmed by 3 bases and J by 2 bases, leaving 8 bases between them. This CDR3 contains 14 residues. CDR1 and CDR2 from the germline V gene are LNHDA and SQIVND (reference sequence).

The V call is TRBV6-5, the J call TRBJ1-1; D unclear. Germline V gives CDR1 MNHEY, CDR2 SVGAGI. The CDR3 runs to 11 residues. Trimming stripped 7 bases from V and 5 bases from J, with 8 bases between. The DNA of the CDR3 is TGTGCCAGCATATCGGGAACTGAAGCTTTCTTT. It translates to CASISGTEAFF.

V gene TRBV6-5 combines with J gene TRBJ2-7; the D gene is possibly TRBD1 (5 bases). Trimming cost V 0 bases and J 3 bases, with 9 bases left between them. CDR3 size: 14 residues. CDR1 and CDR2 (germline): MNHEY, SVGAGI. The CDR3 reads CASSYSRGYYEQYV. CDR3 DNA: TGTGCCAGCAGTTACTCTAGGGGATACTACGAGCAGTACGTC.